The clone carrying this TCR beta chain was seen more than once but under ten times. The antigen remains undetermined. This sample was taken from a study of beta chain features in type 1 diabetes. Study-wide background: Patients did not differ from healthy donors in age, gender or cell yield.

Germline V gene lookup returns CDR1 LNHDA and CDR2 SQIVND (reference sequence). The ends were cut back, 7 bases at V and 2 bases at J, with 17 bases in the middle. The CDR3 is 15 amino acids. Regarding the study as a whole: Significant though moderate, a shortening of TCRB CDR3s appeared in all four CD4+ subsets of Type 1 diabetes patients.

The isolated RNA, all of it, was reverse transcribed, so expressed TCRB transcripts were what got sequenced. Produced via immunoSEQ multiplex PCR; TCRdb's table is partial and in-frame only. The sample consists of around 180,000 clones, around 8% of them appearing once. Source material: central memory CD4+ T cells from blood. This sequence originates from a woman aged 35 to 49 with type 1 diabetes. The chain employs TRBV19 and TRBJ1-2; perhaps TRBD1 as D (5 bases). The CDR3 nucleotides are TGTGCCAGTACCTATCGGGGGGGGACCAACTATGGCTACACCTTC. Translated, it gives CASTYRGGTNYGYTF.